A selection of T cell receptor beta chains follows, all from one sample in a study of neurological immune-mediated disorders. TCRdb ran MiXCR on the 5' RACE reads and lists one entry per CDR3 protein. The sample records 60,000 to 85,000 distinct CDR3 sequences, 5.2% being singletons. Sequenced input: PBMCs. The origin of the receptors is a man aged 18 to 30 with multiple sclerosis. The CDR3 runs from the conserved cysteine through the conserved F or W. A D gene is named only where the DNA matches it firmly. Clone size is given for some rows only: seen once, a few or many times, or a class if the clone is expanded.

CDR3 length	D gene	J gene	clone size	V gene	CDR3 protein	CDR3 DNA
12	-	TRBJ1-1	many	TRBV20-1	CSASGGWTEAFF	TGCAGTGCTAGCGGGGGCTGGACTGAAGCTTTCTTT
16	TRBD1	TRBJ2-2	many	TRBV5-8	CASTSLQGAGTGELFF	TGTGCCAGCACTTCCCTACAGGGGGCTGGCACCGGGGAGCTGTTTTTT
15	TRBD2	TRBJ2-4	many	TRBV11-2	CASSSRVAGGNIQYF	TGTGCCAGCAGCTCGCGCGTAGCGGGGGGAAACATTCAGTACTTC
11	-	TRBJ2-1	many	TRBV5-1	CASSGGDEQFF	TGCGCCAGCAGCGGAGGGGATGAGCAGTTCTTC
11	TRBD1	TRBJ2-7	many	TRBV6-6	CASGTGYEQYF	TGTGCCAGCGGGACAGGGTACGAGCAGTACTTC
15	-	TRBJ1-6	many	TRBV12-3/TRBV12-4	CASSFGGGRNSPLNF	TGTGCCAGCAGTTTTGGTGGGGGCAGAAATTCACCCCTCAACTTT
15	TRBD1	TRBJ1-2	many	TRBV7-3	CASSLTGQGRGGYTF	TGTGCCAGCAGCTTAACGGGACAGGGAAGAGGTGGCTACACCTTC
15	TRBD2	TRBJ2-1	many	TRBV5-1	CASSAPAGDGGEQFF	TGCGCCAGCAGCGCCCCCGCGGGAGATGGTGGTGAGCAGTTCTTC
13	TRBD1	TRBJ2-1	many	TRBV16	CASERTGEDEQFF	TGTGCCAGCGAAAGGACAGGGGAGGATGAGCAGTTCTTC
14	-	TRBJ1-4	many	TRBV5-1	CASSVGGGNEKLFF	TGCGCCAGCAGCGTGGGGGGCGGTAATGAAAAACTGTTTTTT
13	-	TRBJ1-5	many	TRBV19	CATTDSSNQPQHF	TGTGCCACGACGGACAGCTCCAATCAGCCCCAGCATTTT
15	TRBD2	TRBJ2-7	many	TRBV11-1	CASSPKLAGAHEQYF	TGTGCCAGCAGCCCGAAACTAGCGGGGGCCCACGAGCAGTACTTC
14	-	TRBJ2-2	-	TRBV9	CASSVGGVTGELFF	TGTGCCAGCAGCGTGGGCGGGGTCACCGGGGAGCTGTTTTTT